Described below is a single TCR delta chain sequence and its context. Since a much larger clone is just one base distant, this may be a read error. The data originate from a study of gamma-delta chains in newborns, infants, children. Study-level background: Microbial exposure reportedly drives polyclonal innate γδ T cell expansion after birth.

TCRdb repeated clone calling on the reads with CATT. Of approximately 11,000 delta-chain clones in the sample, 3% to 4.5% were seen once. The receptor comes from a child who was a newborn, infant or young child, either healthy, febrile or measles-vaccinated (not recorded which). The specimen sequenced was blood.

In DNA form, the CDR3 reads TGTGCCTGTGACACCTTGGGGACAGCACAACTCTTCTTT. Amino acids: CACDTLGTAQLFF. The J gene is TRDJ2, the V gene TRDV2; D gene unclear. CDR1 GEAIGNYY and CDR2 EKD come from the germline V gene. This CDR3 has 13 residues. The ends were cut back, 0 bases at V and 4 bases at J, with 5 bases in the middle.